This T cell receptor beta chain was recorded in a study of multiple sclerosis patients with progressive multifocal leukoencephalopathy. Indicated time point: time of PML onset. Detection of JC virus DNA in cerebrospinal fluid confirmed PML diagnosed from clinical and MRI findings. Prior interferon beta treatment was universal, and the PML patients were all female. Trimming removed 6 bases from V and 2 bases from J, with 17 bases in between. Germline V gene sequence: CDR1 SEHNR, CDR2 FQNEAQ (reference sequence). The CDR3 runs 17 residues. Study observations and caveats: Findings may reflect JC virus infection or just general immunocompromise.

Each PCR contained spiked synthetic TR CDR3 controls spanning every V-J pairing. Produced via immunoSEQ multiplex PCR; TCRdb's table is partial and in-frame only. This table holds tens of thousands of clones, 75% to 90% found once. To note about this clone: What it binds is not known.

The material was PBMCs, obtained from a patient treated with natalizumab. The TCR was taken from a woman aged 25 to 39 with progressive multifocal leukoencephalopathy. The chain recombines TRBV7-9 with TRBJ2-6; D possibly corresponds to TRBD1 (6 bases). This CDR3 reads CASRGMTGPAGANVLTF. In DNA form, the CDR3 reads TGTGCCAGCAGGGGGATGACAGGCCCCGCTGGGGCCAACGTCCTGACTTTC. Full variable domain (remainder filled in from reference TRBV7-9 and TRBJ2-6): DTGVSQNPRHKITKRGQNVTFRCDPISEHNRLYWYRQTLGQGPEFLTYFQNEAQLEKSRLLSDRFSAERPKGSFSTLEIQRTEQGDSAMYLCASRGMTGPAGANVLTFGAGSRLTVL.